This TCR beta chain was observed in a study of CD8+ T cells in alopecia areata. The study, taken as a whole, reports: Resident alphabeta T cells of normal skin are also sequenced in scalp samples.

This CDR3 contains 15 residues. Per the germline V gene, CDR1 is SGHAT and CDR2 is FQDESV (reference sequence). V lost 5 bases to trimming and J lost 0 bases, with 14 bases between them. The table lists this clone with a few counts. What it binds is not known. After isolation, RNA underwent reverse transcription to generate cDNA as the sequencing template. Some clones are missing from TCRdb's copy, which holds only in-frame ones; the method was immunoSEQ multiplex PCR. The top ten clones hold 4.9% of a sample with over 150,000 clones, 56% of them seen once. Sample: CD8+ T cells sorted from blood. The sequence derives from a human donor in good health. This chain joins TRBV11-1 and TRBJ2-7, with D perhaps being TRBD1 or TRBD2 (5 bases each). CDR3 DNA sequence: TGTGCCAGCAGCCCCGGGTGGGGACCCTCCTACGAGCAGTACTTC. This gives the protein CASSPGWGPSYEQYF.